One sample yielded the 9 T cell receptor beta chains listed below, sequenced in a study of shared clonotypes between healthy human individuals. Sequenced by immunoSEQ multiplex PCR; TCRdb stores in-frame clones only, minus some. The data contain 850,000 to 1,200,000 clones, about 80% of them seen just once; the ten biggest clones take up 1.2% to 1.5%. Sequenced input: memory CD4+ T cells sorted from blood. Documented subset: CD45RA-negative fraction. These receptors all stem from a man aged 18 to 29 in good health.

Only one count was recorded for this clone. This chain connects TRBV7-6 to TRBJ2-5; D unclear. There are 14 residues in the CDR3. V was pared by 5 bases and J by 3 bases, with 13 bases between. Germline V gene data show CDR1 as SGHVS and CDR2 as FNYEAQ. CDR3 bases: TGTGCCAGCAGCAGGGCCCGCGTAGAAGAGACCCAGTACTTC. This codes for CASSRARVEETQYF.

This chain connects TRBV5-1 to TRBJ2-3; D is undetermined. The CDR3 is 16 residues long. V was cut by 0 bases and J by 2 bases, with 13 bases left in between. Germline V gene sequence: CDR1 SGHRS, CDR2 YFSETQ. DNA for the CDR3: TGCGCCAGCAGCTTGGCGGTGGGCAGCACCACAGATACGCAGTATTTT. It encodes CASSLAVGSTTDTQYF.

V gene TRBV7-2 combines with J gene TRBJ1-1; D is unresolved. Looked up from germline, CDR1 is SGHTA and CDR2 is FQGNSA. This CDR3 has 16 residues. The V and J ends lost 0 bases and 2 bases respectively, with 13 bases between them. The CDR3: CASSLAPGSVNTEAFF. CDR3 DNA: TGTGCCAGCAGCTTAGCCCCCGGGAGCGTTAACACTGAAGCTTTCTTT.

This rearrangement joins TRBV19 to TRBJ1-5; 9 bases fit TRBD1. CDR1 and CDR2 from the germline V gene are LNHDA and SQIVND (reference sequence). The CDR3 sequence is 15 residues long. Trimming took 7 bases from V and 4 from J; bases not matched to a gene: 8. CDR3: CASMIQGAQNQPQHF. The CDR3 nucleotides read TGTGCCAGTATGATACAGGGGGCGCAGAATCAGCCCCAGCATTTT.

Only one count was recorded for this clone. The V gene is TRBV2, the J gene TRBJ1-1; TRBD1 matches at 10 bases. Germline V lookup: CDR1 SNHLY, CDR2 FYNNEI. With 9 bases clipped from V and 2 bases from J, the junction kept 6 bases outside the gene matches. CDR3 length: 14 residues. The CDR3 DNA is TGTGCCAGTGCAGGGGACAGGGGAAACACTGAAGCTTTCTTT. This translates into CASAGDRGNTEAFF.

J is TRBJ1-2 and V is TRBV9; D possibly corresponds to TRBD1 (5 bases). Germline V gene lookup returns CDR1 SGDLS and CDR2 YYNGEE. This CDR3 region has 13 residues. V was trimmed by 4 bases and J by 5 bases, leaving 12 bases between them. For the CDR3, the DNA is TGTGCCAGCAGCCTCCGAGGGGTGTATGGCTACACCTTC. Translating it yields CASSLRGVYGYTF.

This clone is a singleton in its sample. The CDR3 here is CATRIQGAGDTQYF. The CDR3 DNA follows: TGTGCCACCAGAATTCAGGGGGCTGGTGATACGCAGTATTTT. V and J are TRBV15 and TRBJ2-3, with 8 positions matching TRBD1. CDR3 length: 14 amino acids. V dropped 6 bases and J dropped 6; count of bases not matched to a gene: 8. Germline lookup yields CDR1 LNHNV and CDR2 YYDKDF (reference sequence).

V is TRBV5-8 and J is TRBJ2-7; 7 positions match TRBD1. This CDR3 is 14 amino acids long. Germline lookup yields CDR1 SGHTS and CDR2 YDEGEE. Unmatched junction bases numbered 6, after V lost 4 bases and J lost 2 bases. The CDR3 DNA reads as TGTGCCAGCAGCCGGGGACAGCGAGCCTACGAGCAGTACTTC. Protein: CASSRGQRAYEQYF.

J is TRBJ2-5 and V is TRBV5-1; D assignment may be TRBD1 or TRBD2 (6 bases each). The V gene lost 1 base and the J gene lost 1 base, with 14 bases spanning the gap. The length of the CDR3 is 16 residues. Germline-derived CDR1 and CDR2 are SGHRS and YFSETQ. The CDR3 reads CASSLRGDGFQETQYF. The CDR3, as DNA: TGCGCCAGCAGCTTGAGGGGGGACGGTTTCCAAGAGACCCAGTACTTC.